A single sample gave rise to the 28 T cell receptor beta chains below, sequenced in a study of T cell responses to AZD1222 COVID-19 vaccine. Clones were read by immunoSEQ multiplex PCR, and TCRdb kept only the in-frame ones, dropping some. The sample has some 150,000 clones; 92% are singletons. Here the sequenced sample was peripheral blood, taken on day 0 of MenACWY control vaccination. These receptors were obtained from an adult in good health.

The chain recombines TRBV29-1 with TRBJ1-3; D is undetermined. CDR1 is SQVTM, CDR2 ANQGSEA, per germline. The CDR3 has 13 residues. V gave up 5 bases and J gave up 0 bases, with 8 bases separating them. The CDR3 bases are TGCAGCGTTCAGGCGACCTCTGGAAACACCATATATTTT. Residues: CSVQATSGNTIYF.

CDR3 sequence (DNA): TGTGCCAGCAGCTTGCGACCGGGGCGGGCCGAGCAGTACTTC. Amino acid sequence: CASSLRPGRAEQYF. This rearrangement joins TRBV5-8 to TRBJ2-7; D is tentatively TRBD1 or TRBD2 (5 bases each). V was cut by 1 base and J by 6 bases, with 14 bases left in between. The length of the CDR3 is 14 residues. CDR1 SGHTS and CDR2 YDEGEE come from the germline V gene.

As regards this clone: Because the CDR3's place on the DNA is in doubt, the DNA is left out and the CDR3 is given as listed by TCRdb. The gene calls are TRBV28 and TRBJ2-1; TRBD2 was called by the table and not checked on the DNA. A total of 12 residues make up the CDR3, ends included. The V gene's germline CDR1 is MDHEN and CDR2 SYDVKM. The CDR3 protein is CASSSSGDEQFF.

The V gene is TRBV29-1, the J gene TRBJ1-1; 9 bases are shared with TRBD1. The CDR3 sequence is 12 residues long. CDR1 and CDR2 from the germline V gene are SQVTM and ANQGSEA. After removal of 7 bases from V and 6 bases from J, the junction contained 6 bases not matched to a gene. The CDR3 DNA reads TGCAGCGCAACAGGGGGCGCGGCTGAAGCTTTCTTT. Translation: CSATGGAAEAFF.

The chain employs TRBV19 and TRBJ1-5; 7 bases fit TRBD1. CDR1 and CDR2 (germline): LNHDA, SQIVND (reference sequence). J lost 5 bases, V lost 4 bases, and 5 bases had no gene match. This CDR3 region has 14 residues. The CDR3 loop is CASSTTGRDQPQHF. CDR3 nucleotides: TGTGCCAGTAGTACGACAGGGCGCGATCAGCCCCAGCATTTT.

Remarks on this clone: Other DNA variants within this sample encode the same CDR3. J is TRBJ2-7 and V is TRBV30; the D gene is possibly TRBD1 (5 bases). Looked up from germline, CDR1 is GTSNPN and CDR2 is SVGIG (reference sequence). V lost 0 bases and J lost 3, with 6 bases in between. The CDR3 consists of 12 residues. The CDR3 DNA reads as TGTGCCTGGAGTGTACAGGTCTACGAGCAGTACTTC. It specifies CAWSVQVYEQYF.

This chain connects TRBV30 to TRBJ2-7; D is perhaps TRBD1 (6 bases). V was trimmed by 3 bases and J by 1 base, leaving 13 bases between them. CDR1 is GTSNPN and CDR2 is SVGIG in the germline V gene (reference sequence). This CDR3 comprises 14 residues. The CDR3 DNA reads TGTGCCTGGAGAATCACAGGGAATTCCTACGAGCAGTACTTC. Protein: CAWRITGNSYEQYF.

This clone was counted between two and nine times. This rearrangement joins TRBV10-2 to TRBJ2-2; 9 nucleotides line up with TRBD2. Germline CDR1 and CDR2: WSHSY and SAAADI. With V trimmed by 4 bases and J by 1 base, 1 base remained unmatched. The length of the CDR3 is 15 residues. The CDR3 DNA sequence: TGCGCCAGCAGTGCGACTAGCGGGAACACCGGGGAGCTGTTTTTT. Its protein is CASSATSGNTGELFF.

The chain carries TRBV28 and TRBJ1-1; D might be TRBD1 (6 bases). Trimming removed 6 bases at V and 1 base at J, with 12 bases between. CDR3 length: 14 amino acids. CDR1 is MDHEN and CDR2 is SYDVKM in the germline V gene. CDR3 bases: TGTGCCAGCAGCTTCCCGGACAGGAACACTGAAGCTTTCTTT. This codes for CASSFPDRNTEAFF.

This chain links TRBV19 with TRBJ2-2; D is perhaps TRBD1 (5 bases). This CDR3 contains 15 residues. The V gene lost 10 bases and the J gene lost 1 base, with 16 bases spanning the gap. Germline V gene sequence: CDR1 LNHDA, CDR2 SQIVND (reference sequence). This CDR3 is CATFRSDMNTGELFF. DNA of the CDR3: TGTGCCACCTTCCGATCGGACATGAACACCGGGGAGCTGTTTTTT.

The chain couples TRBV14 to TRBJ1-1; possibly TRBD1 for D (5 bases). The CDR3 is 18 amino acids. Trimming took off 6 bases at V and 5 bases at J, with 28 bases between the two ends. Germline loops: CDR1 SGHDN, CDR2 FVKESK. The CDR3 loop reads CASSPAFLTPGGRTEAFF. The CDR3 nucleotides are TGTGCCAGCAGTCCCGCGTTTCTTACACCGGGGGGAAGAACTGAAGCTTTCTTT.

The chain joins TRBV19 to TRBJ2-3; 11 bases match TRBD1. The CDR3 spans 18 residues. V lost 7 bases and J lost 2; bases outside the gene matches: 14. CDR1 and CDR2 from the germline V gene are LNHDA and SQIVND (reference sequence). The CDR3 loop reads CASNRDRGSGKHTDTQYF. Written as DNA, the CDR3 is TGTGCCAGTAACCGGGACAGGGGGTCTGGGAAACACACAGATACGCAGTATTTT. The whole variable domain, remainder taken from reference TRBV19 and TRBJ2-3, is DGGITQSPKYLFRKEGQNVTLSCEQNLNHDAMYWYRQDPGQGLRLIYYSQIVNDFQKGDIAEGYSVSREKKESFPLTVTSAQKNPTAFYLCASNRDRGSGKHTDTQYFGPGTRLTVL.

The chain has TRBV5-1 and TRBJ1-1; the D gene is possibly TRBD1 (5 bases). This CDR3 is 13 amino acids long. The germline gives CDR1 SGHRS, CDR2 YFSETQ. V gave up 4 bases and J gave up 5 bases, with 12 bases separating them. The CDR3 here is CASSAGGRTEAFF. Written as DNA, the CDR3 is TGCGCCAGCAGCGCCGGGGGTAGAACTGAAGCTTTCTTT. Based on the CDR3 plus reference TRBV5-1 and TRBJ1-1, the full variable domain is KAGVTQTPRYLIKTRGQQVTLSCSPISGHRSVSWYQQTPGQGLQFLFEYFSETQRNKGNFPGRFSGRQFSNSRSEMNVSTLELGDSALYLCASSAGGRTEAFFGQGTRLTVV.

There are a few counts of this clone. The V call is TRBV19, the J call TRBJ1-2; TRBD1 might be the D (6 bases). The CDR3 loop spans 14 amino acids. The V gene lost 5 bases and the J gene lost 4 bases, with 14 bases spanning the gap. Germline CDR1 reads LNHDA; CDR2 reads SQIVND (reference sequence). The CDR3 DNA is TGTGCCAGTAGTCTCACAGGGATTTTCTATGGCTACACCTTC. Amino acid sequence: CASSLTGIFYGYTF.

The table lists this clone with a count of one. V usage is TRBV9 and J usage is TRBJ1-3; tentatively, D is TRBD1 (5 bases). The CDR3 extends over 15 amino acids. Germline CDR1 SGDLS, CDR2 YYNGEE. Trimming cost V 5 bases and J 2 bases, with 14 bases left between them. Here the CDR3 DNA reads TGTGCCAGCAGTGAGCAAGGGGCGCCTGGAAACACCATATATTTT. It specifies CASSEQGAPGNTIYF.

CDR3 DNA: TGTGCCAGTATGGTAACAGGGAGAGGTTCTGAGCAGTTCTTC. Protein sequence: CASMVTGRGSEQFF. The chain is built from TRBV19 and TRBJ2-1; possibly TRBD1 for D (6 bases). Trimming removed 7 bases from V and 9 bases from J, with 19 bases in between. Germline CDR1 and CDR2: LNHDA and SQIVND (reference sequence). This CDR3 region has 14 residues.

The V gene is TRBV7-9, the J gene TRBJ1-6; 8 nucleotides align to TRBD1. This CDR3 has 14 amino acids. Trimming removed 6 bases from V and 10 bases from J; junction bases left unmatched: 8. Germline V gene lookup returns CDR1 SEHNR and CDR2 FQNEAQ (reference sequence). This chain's CDR3 is CASSSQGGGSPLHF. The DNA of the CDR3 is TGTGCCAGCAGTTCACAGGGGGGCGGATCACCCCTCCACTTT.

A single count supports this clone. The rearrangement uses TRBV28 and TRBJ1-2; D unclear. The CDR3 consists of 14 residues. Trimming stripped 9 bases from V and 8 bases from J, with 22 bases between. Germline-derived CDR1 and CDR2 are MDHEN and SYDVKM. The CDR3 is CASFPQFGRRGYTF. CDR3 sequence (DNA): TGTGCCAGTTTCCCCCAGTTCGGCCGGAGAGGCTACACCTTC.

This clone was counted only a few times. V gene TRBV5-4 combines with J gene TRBJ2-5; 11 nucleotides agree with TRBD2. The length of the CDR3 is 18 residues. Germline lookup yields CDR1 SGHNT and CDR2 YYREEE (reference sequence). Trimming cost V 4 bases and J 1 base; bases outside gene matches: 12. Here the CDR3 DNA reads TGTGCCAGCAGCATACATCGACTAGCGGGGACCCTCCAAGAGACCCAGTACTTC. It translates to CASSIHRLAGTLQETQYF.

In its sample, this clone was seen once. This sequence joins TRBV13 and TRBJ1-1, with no clear D. The CDR3 consists of 13 residues. Germline V gene sequence: CDR1 PRHDT, CDR2 FYEKMQ (reference sequence). V was cut by 0 bases and J by 11 bases, with 13 bases left in between. CDR3 sequence: CASSLGLAYGAFF. The CDR3, as DNA: TGTGCCAGCAGCTTAGGCCTGGCGTATGGGGCTTTCTTT.

The V and J genes are TRBV6-5 and TRBJ2-3; D possibly corresponds to TRBD1 (5 bases). Germline-derived CDR1 and CDR2 are MNHEY and SVGAGI. The CDR3 runs 13 residues. The V gene lost 11 bases and the J gene lost 5 bases, with 17 bases spanning the gap. The CDR3 region is CAGEILGRDTQYF. CDR3 DNA sequence: TGTGCCGGCGAAATATTGGGGCGAGATACGCAGTATTTT.

This chain links TRBV3-1 (or the pseudogene TRBV3-2) with TRBJ2-2; D tentatively reads TRBD1 or TRBD2 (5 bases each). From germline, CDR1 is LGHDT and CDR2 YNNKEL (reference sequence). Trimming shortened V by 4 bases and J by 0 bases, and 9 bases separated the two germline ends. CDR3 length: 15 residues. The CDR3 spells CASSRDPTNTGELFF. CDR3 nucleotides: TGTGCCAGCAGCCGGGACCCCACGAACACCGGGGAGCTGTTTTTT.

The CDR3 nucleotides read TGTGCCAGCAGTTTATCTGGGTACACCGGGGAGCTGTTTTTT. Translating it yields CASSLSGYTGELFF. The chain is built from TRBV27 and TRBJ2-2; no definite D call. Germline loops: CDR1 MNHEY, CDR2 SMNVEV (reference sequence). Trimming cost V 0 bases and J 3 bases, with 5 bases left between them. The CDR3 is 14 amino acids.

This chain links TRBV10-2 with TRBJ2-7, with a possible D match to TRBD1 (5 bases). CDR3 length equals 12 residues. Germline values: CDR1 WSHSY, CDR2 SAAADI. Trimming stripped 6 bases from V and 3 bases from J, with 9 bases between. CDR3 loop: CASRQQVYEQYF. CDR3 bases: TGCGCCAGCAGGCAACAGGTCTACGAGCAGTACTTC.

The chain is built from TRBV5-4 and TRBJ1-4; the D gene is possibly TRBD1 (5 bases). V lost 4 bases to trimming and J lost 5 bases, with 12 bases between them. The CDR3 totals 14 residues. Germline V gene sequence: CDR1 SGHNT, CDR2 YYREEE (reference sequence). The DNA of the CDR3 is TGTGCCAGCAGCACCGGGACTAGGAATGAAAAACTGTTTTTT. It codes for CASSTGTRNEKLFF.

The V and J genes are TRBV24-1 and TRBJ2-2, with D uncertain. With 5 bases removed from V and 2 bases from J, the gap between germline ends came to 8 bases. The CDR3 totals 14 residues. The germline CDR1 and CDR2 sequences are KGHDR and SFDVKD. DNA for the CDR3: TGTGCCACCAGTGCCAACAGAAACACCGGGGAGCTGTTTTTT. The encoded protein is CATSANRNTGELFF.

V is TRBV7-2 and J is TRBJ1-6; maybe TRBD1 (6 bases). The germline V gene encodes CDR1 SGHTA and CDR2 FQGNSA. There are 15 residues in the CDR3. The V and J ends lost 4 bases and 7 bases respectively, with 14 bases between them. Written as DNA, the CDR3 is TGTGCCAGCAGCTCTACCGGGACACAAAATTCACCCCTCCACTTT. The encoded protein is CASSSTGTQNSPLHF.

This clone has a handful of counts. The chain carries TRBV12-3 or TRBV12-4 and TRBJ1-2; D gene uncertain. The CDR3 spans 13 residues. Trimming left V 10 bases short and J 8 bases short, with 20 bases between. The CDR3 region has the DNA TGTGCCATTTGGTTTGCGAGGGCGGACGGCTACACCTTC. Its protein is CAIWFARADGYTF.